Presented here are 16 T cell receptor beta chains from one specimen sequenced in a study of T-cell memory formation after mild COVID-19. MiXCR, run by TCRdb on the 5' RACE reads, gives a single entry per CDR3 protein. Among around 250,000 distinct CDR3 sequences, about a sixth were seen once, and the ten largest hold roughly 23%. The sample was PBMCs or a T cell subset sorted from them (not recorded which). All receptors come from a man between 18 and 35 years old who had mild COVID-19 (a few samples of this study predate the infection). Cell type and time point are not known.

This clonotype was counted many times. The gene calls are TRBV5-1 and TRBJ2-7; 10 bases map to TRBD1. The germline V gene encodes CDR1 SGHRS and CDR2 YFSETQ. The ends lost 3 bases at V and 6 bases at J; junction bases unmatched: 9. This CDR3 comprises 15 residues. The CDR3 sequence: CASSWTGTGDGEQYV. In DNA, the CDR3 is TGCGCCAGCAGCTGGACGGGGACAGGGGATGGCGAGCAGTACGTC.

This rearrangement joins TRBV20-1 to TRBJ2-5; the D is unclear. Germline V lookup: CDR1 DFQATT, CDR2 SNEGSKA (reference sequence). V lost 0 bases to trimming and J lost 5 bases, with 13 bases between them. The CDR3 length is 14 residues. For the CDR3, the DNA is TGCAGTGCTAGAGATCTCGAGAATGGGGAGACCCAGTACTTC. Translating it yields CSARDLENGETQYF.

The chain combines TRBV12-5 with TRBJ1-3, with a tentative D call TRBD1 (5 bases). V was pared by 5 bases and J by 0 bases, with 17 bases between. The CDR3 totals 17 residues. Germline CDR1 LGHNT, CDR2 FRNRAP. The CDR3 protein is CASGPPGDATSGNTIYF. The CDR3 nucleotides are TGTGCTAGTGGTCCGCCGGGGGACGCAACCTCTGGAAACACCATATATTTT.

The rearrangement uses TRBV12-3 or TRBV12-4 and TRBJ2-7; TRBD2 is a possible D gene (6 bases). The CDR3 has 14 residues. Trimming took off 6 bases at V and 2 bases at J, with 14 bases between the two ends. The CDR3 coding sequence is TGTGCCAGCAGACCGGAGGGGCTAACCTACGAGCAGTACTTC. Protein product: CASRPEGLTYEQYF.

This clonotype was detected a few times. The chain has TRBV6-2 or TRBV6-3 and TRBJ2-1; TRBD1 might be the D (6 bases). The CDR3 loop spans 14 amino acids. Germline V CDR1 and CDR2: MNHEY, SVGEGT. V lost 6 bases to trimming and J lost 4 bases, with 13 bases between them. The CDR3 nucleotides are TGTGCCAGCAGACCTAGACAGGTGTACAATGAGCAGTTCTTC. It codes for CASRPRQVYNEQFF.

The chain joins TRBV7-8 to TRBJ1-1; tentatively, D is TRBD1 (6 bases). CDR3 length: 14 residues. Trimming took off 1 base at V and 4 bases at J, with 10 bases between the two ends. Germline V CDR1 and CDR2: SGHVS, FQNEAQ. CDR3 in amino acids: CASSLERRGTEAFF. The CDR3 nucleotides are TGTGCCAGCAGCTTAGAGCGCAGGGGCACTGAAGCTTTCTTT.

The chain links TRBV28 to TRBJ2-1, with a possible D match to TRBD2 (6 bases). The CDR3 runs to 13 residues. From germline, CDR1 is MDHEN and CDR2 SYDVKM. Trimming stripped 3 bases from V and 7 bases from J, with 10 bases between. The CDR3 is CASSFVGGNEQFF. DNA of the CDR3: TGTGCCAGCAGTTTCGTTGGGGGGAATGAGCAGTTCTTC.

This clonotype was recorded many times. J is TRBJ2-7 and V is TRBV6-2 or TRBV6-3, with D tentatively TRBD1 or TRBD2 (5 bases each). This CDR3 comprises 15 residues. Germline CDR1 and CDR2: MNHEY and SVGEGT. Trimming removed 6 bases from V and 3 bases from J, with 18 bases in between. For the CDR3, the DNA is TGTGCCAGCAGACACCTAGGGGACCTTAACTACGAGCAGTACTTC. Its protein product is CASRHLGDLNYEQYF.

This clonotype was seen a handful of times. The V and J genes are TRBV5-1 and TRBJ2-7, with 9 bases that match TRBD2. From germline, CDR1 is SGHRS and CDR2 YFSETQ. This CDR3 comprises 16 residues. Unmatched junction bases numbered 10, after V lost 3 bases and J lost 3 bases. The DNA of the CDR3 is TGCGCCAGCAGCTGGCCATCTAGCGGGGTGGACTACGAGCAGTACTTC. Protein: CASSWPSSGVDYEQYF. Full variable domain (outside the CDR3, taken from reference TRBV5-1 and TRBJ2-7): KAGVTQTPRYLIKTRGQQVTLSCSPISGHRSVSWYQQTPGQGLQFLFEYFSETQRNKGNFPGRFSGRQFSNSRSEMNVSTLELGDSALYLCASSWPSSGVDYEQYFGPGTRLTVT.

There are a few counts of this clonotype. The chain combines TRBV11-2 with TRBJ1-1, with TRBD1 matching over 9 bases. Germline CDR1 is SGHAT and CDR2 is FQNNGV. The CDR3 length is 16 residues. V was clipped by 6 bases and J by 5 bases; unmatched bases: 13. CDR3 DNA: TGTGCCAGCAGATCAGATCCGGGACAGGGTAGGACTGAAGCTTTCTTT. Protein: CASRSDPGQGRTEAFF.

This clonotype occurred a few times. The V call is TRBV4-3, the J call TRBJ2-5; D unclear. The germline gives CDR1 LGHNA, CDR2 YSLEER. The V end lost 6 bases, the J end lost 5 bases, and 16 bases lay between the germline ends. The CDR3 is made up of 14 amino acids. The CDR3 sequence is CASSKGVFQETQYF. The DNA of the CDR3 is TGCGCCAGCAGTAAGGGTGTTTTTCAGGAGACCCAGTACTTC.

This clonotype was seen a few times. The CDR3 DNA follows: TGTGCCAGCAGCCCAACGAGCGGGGGGTCCTACAATGAGCAGTTCTTC. It specifies CASSPTSGGSYNEQFF. The chain recombines TRBV7-3 with TRBJ2-1; TRBD2 agrees at 9 bases. Germline CDR1 reads SGHTA; CDR2 reads FQGTGA. This CDR3 region has 16 residues. J lost 1 base, V lost 5 bases, and 6 bases had no gene match.

This clonotype was seen a few times. The V and J genes are TRBV20-1 and TRBJ2-7, with 10 bases lining up with TRBD1. CDR1 DFQATT and CDR2 SNEGSKA come from the germline V gene (reference sequence). The J segment lost 3 bases and the V segment lost 5 bases, leaving 10 bases of the junction unmatched. The CDR3 runs 15 residues. CDR3 in amino acids: CSASKGQGRFYEQYV. The CDR3 coding sequence is TGCAGTGCTTCTAAGGGACAGGGGAGGTTCTACGAGCAGTACGTC.

There are a few counts of this clonotype. The gene calls are TRBV27 and TRBJ2-1; D is possibly TRBD2 (5 bases). The V gene's germline CDR1 is MNHEY and CDR2 SMNVEV (reference sequence). This CDR3 has 16 amino acids. V lost 5 bases and J lost 5, with 19 bases in between. The CDR3 DNA sequence: TGTGCCAGCAGTCCCCCCCCGGGGTCGTACCACAATGAGCAGTTCTTC. The encoded protein is CASSPPPGSYHNEQFF.

DNA of the CDR3: TGTGCCAGCAGCTCCTACGGGGGCACCTTATACAATGAGCAGTTCTTC. Translated, it gives CASSSYGGTLYNEQFF. This chain links TRBV7-3 with TRBJ2-1; either TRBD1 or TRBD2 may supply D (6 bases each). Trimming shortened V by 4 bases and J by 4 bases, and 17 bases separated the two germline ends. Germline V gene data show CDR1 as SGHTA and CDR2 as FQGTGA. The CDR3 contains 16 residues. Full variable domain (missing parts from reference TRBV7-3 and TRBJ2-1): GAGVSQTPSNKVTEKGKYVELRCDPISGHTALYWYRQSLGQGPEFLIYFQGTGAADDSGLPNDRFFAVRPEGSVSTLKIQRTERGDSAVYLCASSSYGGTLYNEQFFGPGTRLTVL.

The chain uses TRBV7-2 and TRBJ2-5, with TRBD2 matching 8 bases. The CDR3 spans 15 residues. J was trimmed by 2 bases and V by 5 bases; bases with no gene match: 7. Germline assignment: CDR1 SGHTA and CDR2 FQGNSA. This CDR3 reads CASSTQRGLQETQYF. CDR3 in DNA: TGTGCCAGCAGCACCCAGCGGGGGCTACAAGAGACCCAGTACTTC.